This T cell receptor beta chain was captured by sequencing in a study of tumor-infiltrating lymphocytes in primary liver carcinoma. From germline, CDR1 is MDHEN and CDR2 SYDVKM. Trimming cost V 2 bases and J 4 bases, with 11 bases left between them. The CDR3 covers 14 residues. Worth noting for this clonotype: No antigen is known for it.

Extraction also yielded germline DNA, while blood RNA was obtained from unsorted whole blood. Starting material of around 460 ng total RNA yielded TCR beta cDNA via a constant-region primer. Researchers made the TCR beta libraries by running three nested multiplex PCR rounds with slightly modified ARM-PCR. The first two PCR rounds, nine to ten cycles each, used TRBV1-TRBV30 forward primers and a C-beta reverse primer. TCRdb used MiXCR to reprocess the multiplex PCR reads, holding one entry per CDR3 protein. The sample yields more than 150,000 distinct CDR3 sequences, about 60% seen once. Study-wide results and caveats: Whereas tumor region pairs overlapped more, tumor-adjacent and tumor-blood pairs overlapped less. Tumor specimens were characterized by a significantly higher top-250-clone fraction than blood (p = 0.039).

Sequencing was performed on peripheral blood. The rearrangement links TRBV28 to TRBJ2-5, with a weak D call TRBD2 (5 bases). This sequence was found in a middle-aged man with primary liver carcinoma and hepatitis B virus infection. The CDR3 spells CASSLILERETQYF. The CDR3 nucleotides read TGTGCCAGCAGTTTAATACTAGAGAGAGAGACCCAGTACTTC.